Sequencing of this T cell receptor beta chain was carried out in a study of blood T cell repertoires in COVID-19. About the research overall: From the United States, Italy and Spain came samples of acute and convalescent COVID-19. PBMCs, B-cell-depleted T cells, or T cells provided the cDNA or gDNA that made up the material.

Patients in Seattle were enrolled during active infection, then followed longitudinally. CDR1 is SGHNT and CDR2 is YYREEE in the germline V gene (reference sequence). This CDR3 comprises 15 residues. V lost 5 bases, J lost 8 bases, and 20 bases lay in between. Under the authors' procedure: Researchers report that nucleated cell counts were estimated from reference gene primer amplification. Clones were read by immunoSEQ multiplex PCR, and TCRdb kept only the in-frame ones, dropping some. V and J calls and clone size are given by that table; D and trimming were obtained from the DNA. The table lists 140,000 to 150,000 clones, 75% to 90% of them singletons.

This sequence originates from a woman in her sixties or seventies with COVID-19, enrolled during active disease. The sequencing input was peripheral blood. The J gene is TRBJ2-4, the V gene TRBV5-4, with a tentative D call TRBD1 (7 bases). The CDR3 protein is CASRRGGTDQDIQYF. The CDR3 DNA reads TGTGCCAGCAGGAGAGGCGGGACAGACCAAGACATTCAGTACTTC.